The clone carrying this T cell receptor beta chain was seen only a few times. As yet, its antigen is unknown. This CDR3 contains 12 residues. Germline V CDR1 and CDR2: SNHLY, FYNNEI. Trimming stripped 7 bases from V and 5 bases from J, with 11 bases between. The data were taken from a study of blood T cells in healthy people across ages. Through a sample-barcoded 5' primer and a J-beta primer mix, a second PCR was run for roughly 6 to 12 cycles. Every sample gave at least 2.5 million paired-end reads containing CDR3. TCRdb ran MiXCR on the 5' RACE reads and lists one entry per CDR3 protein. This sample has 850,000 to 1,100,000 distinct CDR3 sequences; 35% to 40% occur once, and the top ten carry around 13%. Each sample had at least 6.5 million PBMCs isolated. Findings and limits, study-wide: CMV infection status of these donors was not known.

The sequencing sample was made of blood. V and J are TRBV2 and TRBJ2-5, with D unresolved. The TCR originated in a man aged 18 to 29 in good health. CDR3 protein: CASNGRTETQYF. In DNA form, the CDR3 reads TGTGCCAGCAATGGCCGAACGGAGACCCAGTACTTC.